Shown below are 28 T cell receptor beta chains from a single sample sequenced in a study of T cell changes during pregnancy in multiple sclerosis. Some clones are missing from TCRdb's copy, which holds only in-frame ones; the method was immunoSEQ multiplex PCR. The data show just under 65,000 clones, with 95% to 97% seen just once and under 2.5% held by the top ten. Sequences were derived from CD8+ T cells from peripheral blood mononuclear cells, sampled after pregnancy. All receptors come from a female donor with multiple sclerosis, enrolled in a pregnancy study.

CDR3 DNA: TGCGCCAGCAGCTTAACAGGGGAAAGCAATCAGCCCCAGCATTTT. Amino acid sequence: CASSLTGESNQPQHF. V is TRBV4-1 and J is TRBJ1-5; 7 positions match TRBD1. With V trimmed by 5 bases and J by 1 base, 5 bases remained unmatched. The V gene's germline CDR1 is MGHRA and CDR2 YSYEKL. The CDR3 totals 15 residues.

The genes are TRBV6-5 and TRBJ1-3, with TRBD1 matching 7 bases. The germline gives CDR1 MNHEY, CDR2 SVGAGI. V was clipped by 0 bases and J by 3 bases; unmatched bases: 2. The CDR3 contains 15 residues. The CDR3 sequence is CASSYSTGSGNTIYF. The CDR3, as DNA: TGTGCCAGCAGTTACTCGACAGGGAGTGGAAACACCATATATTTT.

This sequence joins TRBV28 and TRBJ2-1; tentative D call: TRBD1 (5 bases). Germline values: CDR1 MDHEN, CDR2 SYDVKM. Deletions cut 6 bases from V and 6 bases from J, with 21 bases between. The CDR3 contains 16 residues. CDR3 sequence (DNA): TGTGCCAGCAGACCCAGTTCAGGGATTGACTCCAATGAGCAGTTCTTC. It is translated as CASRPSSGIDSNEQFF.

The chain combines TRBV21-1 with TRBJ1-1; TRBD1, as called in the table, went unchecked against the DNA. TRBV21-1 is labeled a pseudogene. The CDR3 runs 18 residues. The CDR3 DNA is TGTGCCAGCAGCAAAGCGTTGGTAAAGGGGTGGTTGGGGACTGAAGCTTTCTTT. It yields the protein CASSKALVKGWLGTEAFF.

The gene calls are TRBV27 and TRBJ1-1, with TRBD1 matching over 7 bases. The germline gives CDR1 MNHEY, CDR2 SMNVEV (reference sequence). V shed 9 bases, J shed 9 bases, and the junction held 16 bases outside the gene matches. This CDR3 region has 14 residues. The CDR3 sequence: CASSPTGWMHKAFF. As DNA, the CDR3 is TGTGCCAGTTCCCCGACAGGGTGGATGCATAAAGCTTTCTTT.

The rearrangement uses TRBV5-1 and TRBJ2-2; a possible D gene is TRBD1 (5 bases). V shed 4 bases and J shed 3 bases, with 13 bases lying between them. This CDR3 comprises 15 residues. The V gene's germline CDR1 is SGHRS and CDR2 YFSETQ. The CDR3 nucleotides are TGCGCCAGCAGCCCGGGTGGGGCTGACACCGGGGAGCTGTTTTTT. Residues: CASSPGGADTGELFF. Full variable domain (outside the CDR3, taken from reference TRBV5-1 and TRBJ2-2): KAGVTQTPRYLIKTRGQQVTLSCSPISGHRSVSWYQQTPGQGLQFLFEYFSETQRNKGNFPGRFSGRQFSNSRSEMNVSTLELGDSALYLCASSPGGADTGELFFGEGSRLTVL.

The chain uses TRBV7-9 and TRBJ2-2; TRBD2 matches at 7 bases. J lost 7 bases, V lost 4 bases, and 9 bases had no gene match. This CDR3 is 15 amino acids long. CDR1 is SEHNR and CDR2 is FQNEAQ in the germline V gene (reference sequence). The CDR3 protein is CASSSMGGPVGELFF. In nucleotides, the CDR3 is TGTGCCAGCAGCTCGATGGGAGGGCCGGTCGGGGAGCTGTTTTTT.

V gene TRBV7-9 combines with J gene TRBJ2-7; weak D call: TRBD2 (5 bases). CDR1 is SEHNR, CDR2 FQNEAQ, per germline (reference sequence). With 0 bases removed from V and 3 bases from J, the gap between germline ends came to 6 bases. The CDR3 runs 13 residues. The CDR3 bases are TGTGCCAGCAGCTTAGCCGGGGTCTACGAGCAGTACTTC. Translation: CASSLAGVYEQYF.

J is TRBJ2-5 and V is TRBV4-2; a weak D match, TRBD2 (6 bases). Germline lookup yields CDR1 LGHNA and CDR2 YNFKEQ. The CDR3 contains 16 residues. With 0 bases removed from V and 1 base from J, the gap between germline ends came to 12 bases. The CDR3 region has the DNA TGTGCCAGCAGCCAAGATCTCCTTAGCGGCCAAGAGACCCAGTACTTC. This gives the protein CASSQDLLSGQETQYF.

The chain combines TRBV15 with TRBJ2-2, with TRBD2 matching over 7 bases. This CDR3 is built from 16 residues. Germline V gene data show CDR1 as LNHNV and CDR2 as YYDKDF (reference sequence). The V gene end was trimmed by 4 bases and the J gene end by 3 bases; junction bases not matched to a gene: 8. CDR3 in amino acids: CATSTGRDYDTGELFF. The CDR3 DNA sequence: TGTGCCACCAGCACCGGCCGGGACTACGACACCGGGGAGCTGTTTTTT.

The chain recombines TRBV27 with TRBJ2-1, with 7 positions matching TRBD2. CDR3 length equals 17 residues. J lost 2 bases, V lost 1 base, and 8 bases had no gene match. CDR1 and CDR2 (germline): MNHEY, SMNVEV (reference sequence). CDR3 nucleotide sequence: TGTGCCAGCAGTTTATGGTCGGGCGGGAGCGCCTACAATGAGCAGTTCTTC. It codes for CASSLWSGGSAYNEQFF.

The chain is built from TRBV28 and TRBJ1-2; weak D call: TRBD1 (6 bases). The CDR3 consists of 16 residues. The V gene lost 2 bases and the J gene lost 2 bases, with 15 bases spanning the gap. CDR1 MDHEN and CDR2 SYDVKM come from the germline V gene. The CDR3 bases are TGTGCCAGCAGTTTACCCTGGACAGCCCGCAACTATGGCTACACCTTC. It translates to CASSLPWTARNYGYTF.

The chain links TRBV28 to TRBJ2-1; 9 bases map to TRBD2. V lost 10 bases and J lost 4; bases outside the gene matches: 14. This CDR3 spans 16 amino acids. Germline V gene sequence: CDR1 MDHEN, CDR2 SYDVKM. The CDR3: CATERAGGNLYNEQFF. DNA for the CDR3: TGTGCCACAGAAAGAGCGGGAGGCAACCTATACAATGAGCAGTTCTTC.

The gene calls are TRBV7-9 and TRBJ2-2, with D maybe TRBD2 (5 bases). Germline V CDR1 and CDR2: SEHNR, FQNEAQ (reference sequence). This CDR3 contains 17 residues. With 2 bases removed from V and 2 bases from J, the gap between germline ends came to 15 bases. CDR3 sequence reads: CASSLRGKAQNTGELFF. The CDR3 DNA sequence: TGTGCCAGCAGCTTACGGGGAAAGGCCCAAAACACCGGGGAGCTGTTTTTT. Complete variable domain (other parts from reference TRBV7-9 and TRBJ2-2): DTGVSQNPRHKITKRGQNVTFRCDPISEHNRLYWYRQTLGQGPEFLTYFQNEAQLEKSRLLSDRFSAERPKGSFSTLEIQRTEQGDSAMYLCASSLRGKAQNTGELFFGEGSRLTVL.

The genes are TRBV11-2 and TRBJ1-2, with D tentatively TRBD1 (6 bases). Germline V gene data show CDR1 as SGHAT and CDR2 as FQNNGV. V shed 5 bases and J shed 3 bases, with 19 bases lying between them. The CDR3 contains 16 residues. The CDR3 region has the DNA TGTGCCAGCAGCCCATCCTATCGTACAGGGTACTATGGCTACACCTTC. Translation: CASSPSYRTGYYGYTF.

V usage is TRBV18 and J usage is TRBJ2-1; 11 bases match TRBD2. Per the germline V gene, CDR1 is KGHSH and CDR2 is LQKENI. This CDR3 contains 16 residues. J was trimmed by 2 bases and V by 5 bases; bases with no gene match: 5. The CDR3 is CASSVTSGSAYNEQFF. CDR3 in DNA: TGTGCCAGCTCAGTTACTAGCGGGAGCGCCTACAATGAGCAGTTCTTC.

The chain combines TRBV6-5 with TRBJ1-2; the D is unclear. This CDR3 has 12 amino acids. V dropped 0 bases and J dropped 7 bases, with 6 bases sitting between them. CDR1 and CDR2 (germline): MNHEY, SVGAGI. CDR3 nucleotide sequence: TGTGCCAGCAGTTACTCATACGGTGGCTACACCTTC. It encodes CASSYSYGGYTF.

This chain connects TRBV2 to TRBJ1-2, with 7 bases fitting TRBD1. The CDR3 covers 15 residues. Germline CDR1 reads SNHLY; CDR2 reads FYNNEI. V lost 9 bases to trimming and J lost 7 bases; unmatched junction nucleotides: 17. The CDR3 DNA sequence: TGTGCCAGGATACACTTCTTCCGGGACAGTCGTGGCTACACCTTC. Translating it yields CARIHFFRDSRGYTF.

This clone was seen just once. The chain joins TRBV19 to TRBJ1-1; 7 nucleotides agree with TRBD1. CDR1 and CDR2 from the germline V gene are LNHDA and SQIVND (reference sequence). The CDR3 runs 14 residues. J lost 4 bases, V lost 1 base, and 3 bases had no gene match. CDR3 coding DNA: TGTGCCAGTAGTATAGCGGCAGGGGGCACTGAAGCTTTCTTT. This encodes CASSIAAGGTEAFF.

This chain connects TRBV10-3 to TRBJ1-3; D may be TRBD1 (5 bases). The CDR3 consists of 18 residues. The germline V gene encodes CDR1 ENHRY and CDR2 SYGVKD. V was trimmed by 0 bases and J by 0 bases, leaving 15 bases between them. The chain's CDR3 is CAISESMYRRNSGNTIYF. CDR3 bases: TGTGCCATCAGTGAGTCTATGTACAGGCGAAACTCTGGAAACACCATATATTTT.

The genes are TRBV19 and TRBJ1-2, with 7 bases fitting TRBD1. Trimming at V came to 5 bases and at J to 3 bases, leaving 3 bases not matched to a gene. The CDR3 covers 13 residues. Germline assignment: CDR1 LNHDA and CDR2 SQIVND (reference sequence). The CDR3 region is CASSHTGDYGYTF. CDR3 DNA: TGTGCCAGTAGTCATACAGGGGACTATGGCTACACCTTC.

The V gene is TRBV7-3, the J gene TRBJ2-2, with TRBD2 matching over 16 bases. The germline V gene has CDR1 SGHTA and CDR2 FQGTGA. The length of the CDR3 is 18 residues. Trimming at V came to 3 bases and at J to 4 bases, leaving 5 bases not matched to a gene. CDR3 sequence (DNA): TGTGCCAGCAGCTTGGGACTAGCGGGAGGGAGTGGCACCGGGGAGCTGTTTTTT. Its translation is CASSLGLAGGSGTGELFF.

This chain connects TRBV6-1 to TRBJ2-5; TRBD1 aligns across 8 bases. CDR3 length: 16 amino acids. From germline, CDR1 is MNHNS and CDR2 SASEGT. Trimming cost V 3 bases and J 2 bases; bases outside gene matches: 8. CDR3 amino acids: CASSDPIGQGQETQYF. The CDR3, as DNA: TGTGCCAGCAGTGACCCGATTGGACAGGGACAAGAGACCCAGTACTTC.

The V gene is TRBV2, the J gene TRBJ2-7; possible D gene TRBD2, 6 bases. The CDR3 runs 15 residues. Trimming took off 2 bases at V and 6 bases at J, with 17 bases between the two ends. Germline lookup yields CDR1 SNHLY and CDR2 FYNNEI. CDR3 DNA sequence: TGTGCCAGCAGTGAATATTTCGGGAGTTCCCCCGAGCAGTACTTC. Translation gives CASSEYFGSSPEQYF.

The genes are TRBV2 and TRBJ2-7, with D possibly matching TRBD2 (5 bases). The CDR3 is 14 residues long. Deletions cut 10 bases from V and 1 base from J, with 17 bases between. Germline CDR1 reads SNHLY; CDR2 reads FYNNEI. The CDR3 region is CAILGDSKSYEQYF. The DNA of the CDR3 is TGTGCCATCCTGGGAGATAGTAAGTCCTACGAGCAGTACTTC.

The chain links TRBV4-1 to TRBJ2-7; 7 bases are shared with TRBD1. This CDR3 has 15 residues. The ends lost 4 bases at V and 4 bases at J; junction bases unmatched: 10. CDR1 and CDR2 from the germline V gene are MGHRA and YSYEKL. This chain's CDR3 is CASSPETGPQYEQYF. CDR3 sequence (DNA): TGCGCCAGCAGCCCCGAGACAGGGCCTCAGTACGAGCAGTACTTC.

V and J are TRBV19 and TRBJ1-5, with TRBD1 as a possible D gene (6 bases). The CDR3 consists of 15 residues. Germline CDR1 LNHDA, CDR2 SQIVND (reference sequence). Trimming left V 7 bases short and J 2 bases short, with 15 bases between. As DNA, the CDR3 is TGTGCCAGTACCTTACAGGGTGGAGGCAATCAGCCCCAGCATTTT. Encoded protein: CASTLQGGGNQPQHF.

CDR3 sequence (DNA): TGCGCCAGCAGCCAACGGGACAATTCTAACTATGGCTACACCTTC. Translated, it gives CASSQRDNSNYGYTF. The chain has TRBV4-1 and TRBJ1-2, with a weak D call TRBD1 (6 bases). CDR3 length equals 15 residues. V lost 2 bases and J 0 bases, leaving 10 bases between the germline ends. Germline values: CDR1 MGHRA, CDR2 YSYEKL.